This T cell receptor beta chain was documented in a study of blood T cell repertoires in COVID-19. In the study overall: Sites in the United States, Italy and Spain provided acute and convalescent COVID-19 samples. T cells, B-cell-depleted T cells, or PBMCs supplied cDNA or gDNA.

Under the authors' procedure: For nucleated cells, counts were estimated from reference gene primer amplification. Repertoires were generated with immunoSEQ multiplex PCR, while TCRdb's copy carries only in-frame clones and drops some. From that table come the V and J calls and clone size; the DNA was used to work out D and trimming. Of a few hundred thousand clones detected, roughly 87% appear once; the ten largest clones hold approximately 0.7%. The sequencing input was peripheral blood. This receptor was taken from a human donor in a cohort sampled during active COVID-19.

DNA for the CDR3: TGTGCCAGCAGCGTAGGGGTAGCGGGAGGAGGAGAGACCCAGTACTTC. Its translation is CASSVGVAGGGETQYF. The chain uses TRBV9 and TRBJ2-5; 10 bases agree with TRBD2. V lost 0 bases to trimming and J lost 4 bases; unmatched junction nucleotides: 6. CDR1 and CDR2 (germline): SGDLS, YYNGEE. There are 16 residues in the CDR3. Combining the CDR3 with reference TRBV9 and TRBJ2-5 gives the whole variable domain DSGVTQTPKHLITATGQRVTLRCSPRSGDLSVYWYQQSLDQGLQFLIQYYNGEERAKGNILERFSAQQFPDLHSELNLSSLELGDSALYFCASSVGVAGGGETQYFGPGTRLLVL.